This TCR beta chain was documented in a study of T cell repertoires in cytomegalovirus infection. TCRdb recomputed calls from the reads with MiXCR, one row per CDR3 protein. The sample consists of hundreds of thousands of distinct CDR3 sequences, about 28% of them appearing once. Germline CDR1 is SGHVS and CDR2 is FNYEAQ. Between the trimmed V and J ends, which lost 11 bases and 3 bases, there was a span of 10 bases. This CDR3 has 12 residues. This clonotype was found a few times. Antigen: not known. The receptor's source is a human donor in good health (CMV status not recorded). Some clones in this sample may be carry-over from other donors' samples. This chain links TRBV7-6 with TRBJ1-4, with no clear D. The input for sequencing was cultured PBMCs, taken from culture after CMV antigen stimulation. The CDR3 coding sequence is TGTGCCTCACAAGGTCCTAATGAAAAACTGTTTTTT. Translating gives CASQGPNEKLFF.